The present TCR beta chain was sequenced within a study of naive and memory T cell subsets. An equimolar mix of two oligonucleotides served as the beta constant-region primer for TRBC1 and TRBC2. Four rounds of PCR amplified the ligated cDNA using nested alpha and beta constant-region primers plus SP2. TCRdb re-derived calls from the UMI-ligation and nested PCR reads in MiXCR, one entry per CDR3 protein. The profile covers over 130,000 distinct CDR3 sequences, with approximately 21% appearing a single time and approximately 0.63% taken by the ten largest. Study outcomes and limitations: A few larger clonotypes appeared in naive repertoires, especially CD8, possibly memory cells re-expressing CD45RA. Clonotypes are single alpha or beta chains, not paired receptors.

As concerns this clonotype: The antigen remains undetermined.

V was shortened by 0 bases and J by 5 bases, with 8 bases between the two germline ends. In germline, CDR1 is SGDLS, CDR2 YYNGEE. The CDR3 consists of 14 residues. The clonotype comes from a human donor in good health. Material for sequencing was naive CD8+ T cells from blood. The genes are TRBV9 and TRBJ2-2, with D possibly TRBD2 on 6 matching bases. This CDR3 reads CASSVGGGTGELFF. CDR3 DNA: TGTGCCAGCAGCGTAGGTGGGGGGACCGGGGAGCTGTTTTTT.